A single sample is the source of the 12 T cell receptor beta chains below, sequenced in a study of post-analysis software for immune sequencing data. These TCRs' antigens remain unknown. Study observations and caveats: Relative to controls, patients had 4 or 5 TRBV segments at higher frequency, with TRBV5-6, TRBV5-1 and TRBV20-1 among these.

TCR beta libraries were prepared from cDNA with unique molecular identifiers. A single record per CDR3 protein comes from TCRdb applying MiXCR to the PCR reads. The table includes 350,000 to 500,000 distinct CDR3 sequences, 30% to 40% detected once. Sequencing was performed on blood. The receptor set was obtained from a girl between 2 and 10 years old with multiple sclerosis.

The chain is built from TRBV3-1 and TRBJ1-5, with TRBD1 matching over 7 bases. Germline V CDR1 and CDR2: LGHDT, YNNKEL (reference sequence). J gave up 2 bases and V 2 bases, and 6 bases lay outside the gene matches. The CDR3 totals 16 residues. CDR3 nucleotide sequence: TGTGCCAGCAGCCAAAAAACAGGGGAAGGCAATCAGCCCCAGCATTTT. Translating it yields CASSQKTGEGNQPQHF. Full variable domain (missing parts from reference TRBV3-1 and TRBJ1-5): DTAVSQTPKYLVTQMGNDKSIKCEQNLGHDTMYWYKQDSKKFLKIMFSYNNKELIINETVPNRFSPKSPDKAHLNLHINSLELGDSAVYFCASSQKTGEGNQPQHFGDGTRLSIL.

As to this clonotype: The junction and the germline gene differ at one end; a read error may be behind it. The CDR3 is CASSLVPGDEQYF. DNA for the CDR3: TGTGCTAGCAGCTTAGTCCCAGGGGACGAGCAGTACTTC. V usage is TRBV7-7 and J usage is TRBJ2-7, with D maybe TRBD1 (6 bases). The CDR3 has 13 amino acids. The germline V gene encodes CDR1 SSHAT and CDR2 FNYEAQ (reference sequence).

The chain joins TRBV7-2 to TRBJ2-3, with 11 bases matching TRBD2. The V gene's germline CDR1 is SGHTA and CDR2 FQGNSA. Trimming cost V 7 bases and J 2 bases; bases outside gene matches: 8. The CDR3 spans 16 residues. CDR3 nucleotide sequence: TGTGCCAGCAACGGACTAGCGGGCCTCTACACAGATACGCAGTATTTT. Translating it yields CASNGLAGLYTDTQYF. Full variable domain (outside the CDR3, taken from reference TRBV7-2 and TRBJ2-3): GAGVSQSPSNKVTEKGKDVELRCDPISGHTALYWYRQSLGQGLEFLIYFQGNSAPDKSGLPSDRFSAERTGGSVSTLTIQRTQQEDSAVYLCASNGLAGLYTDTQYFGPGTRLTVL.

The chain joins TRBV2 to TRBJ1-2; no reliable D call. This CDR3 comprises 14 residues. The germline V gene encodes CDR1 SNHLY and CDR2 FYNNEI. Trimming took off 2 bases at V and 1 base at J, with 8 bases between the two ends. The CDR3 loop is CASSEYGFNYGYTF. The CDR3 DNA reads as TGTGCCAGCAGTGAATATGGGTTTAACTATGGCTACACCTTC.

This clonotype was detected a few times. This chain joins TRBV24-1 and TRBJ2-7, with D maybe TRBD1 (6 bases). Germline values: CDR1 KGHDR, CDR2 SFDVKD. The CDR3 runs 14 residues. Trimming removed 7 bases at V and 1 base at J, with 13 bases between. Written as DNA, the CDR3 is TGTGCCACCAGGAACTTAGGGGGATCCTACGAGCAGTACTTC. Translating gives CATRNLGGSYEQYF.

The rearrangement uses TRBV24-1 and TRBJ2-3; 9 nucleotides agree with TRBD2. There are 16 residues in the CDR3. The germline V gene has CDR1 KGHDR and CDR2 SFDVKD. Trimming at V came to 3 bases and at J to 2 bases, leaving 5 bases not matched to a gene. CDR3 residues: CATSDPGLAYTDTQYF. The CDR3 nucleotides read TGTGCCACCAGTGATCCGGGACTAGCTTACACAGATACGCAGTATTTT.

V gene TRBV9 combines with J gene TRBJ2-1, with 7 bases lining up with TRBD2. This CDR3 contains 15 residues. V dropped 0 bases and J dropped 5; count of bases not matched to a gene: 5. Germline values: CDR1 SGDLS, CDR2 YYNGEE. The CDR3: CASSVGGGGNNEQFF. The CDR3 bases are TGTGCCAGCAGCGTAGGTGGCGGGGGAAACAATGAGCAGTTCTTC.

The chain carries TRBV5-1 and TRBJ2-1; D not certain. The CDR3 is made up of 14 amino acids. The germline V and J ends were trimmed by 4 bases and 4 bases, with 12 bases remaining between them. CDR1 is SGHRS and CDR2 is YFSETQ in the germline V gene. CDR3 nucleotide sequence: TGCGCCAGCAGCCCCTGGGTGGAGTACAATGAGCAGTTCTTC. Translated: CASSPWVEYNEQFF.

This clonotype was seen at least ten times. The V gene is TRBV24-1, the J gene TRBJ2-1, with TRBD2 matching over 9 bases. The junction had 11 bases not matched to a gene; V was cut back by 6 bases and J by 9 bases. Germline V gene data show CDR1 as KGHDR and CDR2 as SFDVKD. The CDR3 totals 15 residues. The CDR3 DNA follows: TGTGCCACCAGTAGTCGGCGGGGGGGCCGGCTTGAGCAGTTCTTC. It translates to CATSSRRGGRLEQFF.

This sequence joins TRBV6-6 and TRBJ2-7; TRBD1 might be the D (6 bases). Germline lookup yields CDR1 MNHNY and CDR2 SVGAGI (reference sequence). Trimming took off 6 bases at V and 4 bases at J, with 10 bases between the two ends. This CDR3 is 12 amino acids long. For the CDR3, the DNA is TGTGCCAGCAGCAAAACAGGGTACGAGCAGTACTTC. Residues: CASSKTGYEQYF.

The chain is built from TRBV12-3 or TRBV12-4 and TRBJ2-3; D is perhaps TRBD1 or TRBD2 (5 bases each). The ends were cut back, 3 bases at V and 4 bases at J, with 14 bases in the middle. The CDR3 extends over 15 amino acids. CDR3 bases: TGTGCCAGCAGTTTCTTTACCGGGGCCCCAGATACGCAGTATTTT. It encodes CASSFFTGAPDTQYF.

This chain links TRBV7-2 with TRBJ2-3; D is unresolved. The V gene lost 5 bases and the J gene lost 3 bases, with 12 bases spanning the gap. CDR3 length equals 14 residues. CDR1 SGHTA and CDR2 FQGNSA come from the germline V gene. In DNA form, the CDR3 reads TGTGCCAGCAGCGCCCGAAAGAGGACAGATACGCAGTATTTT. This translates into CASSARKRTDTQYF.